This record looks at one TCR beta chain sequence and its context. This clone was detected once. The target of this receptor is not known. No clone much larger than this one lies a single base away; base qualities are absent. The library was obtained by the immunoSEQ multiplex PCR assay. A mixture of 60 forward primers for TCR Vbeta segments and 13 reverse primers for TCR Jbeta segments was used in the multiplex PCR. A multiplex PCR assay on genomic DNA amplified the CDR3 region of rearranged TCR beta genes. The amplified TCR beta libraries were sequenced on the Illumina HiSeq System as 87-base-pair reads. As for how the authors treated the data: Across the roughly 700 repertoires, a later analysis counted tens of millions of unique TCR beta chains, roughly 11 million of which were shared by at least two donors. To remove PCR and sequencing errors, raw reads were error-corrected and collapsed into unique sequences using a nearest-neighbor algorithm that merged closely related sequences. To assign V, D and J gene segments, CDR3 sequences were aligned to IMGT reference sequences. For a sequence to be retained, a match of at least six nucleotides was required to both a V gene segment and a J gene segment. A rearrangement counted as productive if the CDR3 had no stop codons and remained in frame with V and J, and every other rearrangement counted as non-productive. CDR3 was defined by IMGT convention, running from the second conserved V-encoded cysteine to the conserved J-encoded phenylalanine. In an earlier analysis of around 540 of the donors, sequences lacking an unambiguous match to a single V gene segment were excluded. An earlier analysis of about 600 of the donors called V segments functional above 56.7% productive rearrangements and segregating when the between-donor standard deviation exceeded 5%. A statistical classification framework was built for diagnosing cytomegalovirus status from the catalog of TCR beta chain sequences. V and J gene assignment, in a later analysis, came from comparing TCR nucleotide sequences with IMGT/GENE-DB human TR gene sequences. In a later analysis, CDR3 sequences and most-parsimonious VDJ recombination scenarios were assigned using the TCRdist pipeline. A later analysis defined each TCR beta chain by its CDR3 amino acid sequence plus V-gene family, and excluded reads lacking a unique V-gene family. A later analysis removed over 500 highly shared, low-generation-probability nucleotide sequences to deal with suspected cross-contamination and a sequencing artifact. A later analysis calculated a clonal expansion index for each public chain from normalized within-repertoire ranks of inferred template counts. In a later analysis, generation probabilities were computed with a VDJ recombination model fitted to out-of-frame rearrangements, and the resulting probabilities were checked against IGoR. A later analysis scored TCR-TCR, TCR-HLA and TCR-CMV co-occurrence with hypergeometric tests, applying a repertoire-size bias correction to TCR pairs. False discovery rates were estimated in a later analysis by permuting HLA or CMV assignments 20 times. In a later analysis, co-occurring TCRs were grouped using DBSCAN, with TCRdist sequence similarity added in when clustering inside HLA-allele-positive subsets. Co-occurrence clustering excluded repertoires with fewer than 30,000 or more than 120,000 public chains, plus five with anomalous nucleotide sharing. Here the immuneACCESS table is served through TCRdb, limited to in-frame sequences with V and J called. Missing clones are a known gap in these copies; in checked studies unresolved V genes cover under half, and the rest lacks a known reason. V, J and clone size are taken as reported in that table, and D and trimming were inferred from the DNA itself. The sample table shows fewer than 180,000 clones, and 79% are seen once. The ten most abundant clones make up around 6.3% of the sample.

This record belongs to a study of cytomegalovirus exposure and HLA in healthy donors (dated by TCRdb to the late 2010s). Context from the whole study: An earlier analysis of roughly 630 of the donors reported approximately 270 Gb of sequence data and some 100 million unique TCR beta sequences from about 200 million T cells. Genome-wide SNP genotypes for about three fifths of the roughly 670 donors were used in a later genetic analysis, which treated that subset as a discovery cohort. To predict cytomegalovirus infection status, the study brought together high-throughput TCR immunosequencing, statistical association of individual TCRs with disease status, and machine learning. Because of strong linkage in the cohort, 5 or 6 DR-DQ haplotypes were treated as single units for association and clustering. HLA typing included class I and class II loci at four-digit resolution. The T cell repertoires of under 700 subjects were profiled by immunosequencing and related to cytomegalovirus serostatus. To study patterns of TCR occurrence, a later analysis re-analyzed previously published TCR beta repertoires from 650 to 750 donors and added high-resolution HLA genotyping. Typing coverage varied by locus: 629-630 donors for A, B, C, DRB1 and DQB1; roughly 520 for DQA1; approximately 610 for DPA1; roughly 450 for DPB1. Of the roughly 400 genotyped donors, 81% fell in the genetic ancestry cluster associated with self-reported Caucasian donors. All discovery cohort repertoires had been generated using a single sequencing platform. Along with the roughly 670-subject first cohort, a separate validation cohort of over 90 different subjects was used. To decide whether each TCR beta V gene segment behaved as functional or pseudogenic, an earlier analysis of some 580 of the donors relied on high-throughput TCR beta sequencing. The study was designed to test whether signatures of past pathogen exposure could be identified by cataloging public T cell receptors. On average, about 240,000 unique TCR beta nucleotide sequences were sequenced per donor among 350 to 400 genotyped donors of the cohort, with roughly 18% of those sequences being non-productive. Rather than drawing on any new phenotypic data, the later analysis identified candidate immune exposures from TCR beta sequences and the way those sequences occurred across donors. Donor age, sex, ethnicity and CMV serostatus were collected together with the repertoire data. An early release that covered 500 to 800 HLA-typed donors contained about 300 gigabases of sequencing data and some 87 million unique TCR sequences. Study-wide findings and limitations: According to a later analysis, TCR association rates differed among HLA loci, with DRB1 alleles showing the most associated TCRs and HLA-C alleles showing the fewest. Cytomegalovirus status was reported to be diagnosed by the classifier with high specificity and sensitivity in both the original and validation cohorts. In vitro tests confirmed that a few of the cytomegalovirus-associated TCR beta chains recognize cytomegalovirus antigens. Compared with the approximately 670-donor mean, donors in an Asian-associated ancestry cluster had fewer N-insertions in productive TCRs, according to a later genetic analysis. In an earlier analysis of approximately 590 of the donors, most TCR beta V segments were observed in productive rearrangements about 87% or about 30% of the time, broadly matching IMGT annotations. Compared with equally common non-associated chains, HLA-associated TCR beta chains in a later analysis were more clonally expanded and had lower generation probabilities. It was suggested by the authors that the approach could potentially be generalized to other disease states and immunological phenotypes. A later analysis found that most CMV-associated TCR beta chains appeared HLA-restricted, with HLA associations seemingly driven largely by CMV exposure. An association between a missense DCLRE1C variant and V-gene and J-gene trimming of TCR beta chains was found in a later genetic analysis and replicated in an independent cohort. At a false discovery rate of 0.05, a later analysis linked about 17,000 TCR beta sequences to specific HLA alleles. Some IMGT-functional V segments, including TRBV6-2 and TRBV6-3, could not be distinguished by the 87-base-pair reads and were therefore excluded. In a later analysis, several top co-occurrence clusters were reported to appear linked to parvovirus B19, influenza, CMV and Epstein-Barr virus. A group of highly shared sequence variants was considered likely to be a technical artifact of the sequencing pipeline. Strong co-occurrence of HLA alleles, especially DR and DQ, made assigning TCR associations to individual alleles difficult. Correlated functional status among segregating V segments might be attributable to linkage disequilibrium, but an unknown experimental factor could not be ruled out. The study listed 150 to 200 TCR beta chains as associated with cytomegalovirus. A further reported finding was that TCR beta sequences accurately predicted the HLA-A and HLA-B alleles for most subjects in the first cohort. The earlier analysis of a few hundred of the donors excluded roughly 16 rarely observed V segments, including chromosome 9 orphons, because counts were too low. The only immune exposure information available for the cohort was CMV serostatus. While some public TCRs were present in many individuals, most TCR sequences turned up only very rarely across donors. Only TCR beta chains were sequenced in this cohort, and the absence of alpha or paired-chain data limited detectable features. The presence/absence analyses assumed that sequencing depth was roughly uniform across donors, and that assumption may not be true. HLA typing was unavailable for some donors at each locus, so association tests used only the typed subset.

The cohort comprised approximately 700 healthy bone marrow donors. At the time of sampling, every cohort member was nominally healthy, though immune exposures that went unrecorded were likely present. The donor tested CMV seropositive and was one of the 289 seropositive cohort members. A peripheral blood sample was provided by each donor, and peripheral blood mononuclear cells were used for TCR beta sequencing. The Qiagen DNeasy Blood Extraction Kit was used to extract genomic DNA from the blood cell samples. V and J lose 7 bases and 7 bases, and a span of 17 bases separates them. The germline V gene (reference sequence) provides CDR1 MNHNY and CDR2 SVGAGI. From cysteine to phenylalanine, the CDR3 is 14 amino acids long. CDR3 DNA is the only sequence kept; it has 42 bases, read in frame from the first base.

This TCR was recovered from a middle-aged man in good health and CMV-seropositive. The chain couples TRBV6-6 to TRBJ1-5; TRBD1 might be the D gene, on 6 matching bases. The sequencing input was PBMCs. The CDR3 reads CASKRDTGPQPQHF. The DNA sequence is as follows: TGTGCCAGCAAGAGGGACACCGGACCCCAGCCCCAGCATTTT.